The 28 T cell receptor beta chains listed next were all sequenced from one sample in a study of T-cell reconstitution after alpha-beta-depleted transplantation in children. Unique molecular identifiers were incorporated when the TCRbeta library was constructed. TCRdb passed the PCR reads through MiXCR, listing each CDR3 protein once. The data hold 400,000 to 500,000 distinct CDR3 sequences, with 11% observed a single time. The starting material was PBMCs from the stem cell graft donor, obtained from the stem cell graft. These receptors were obtained from a human donor who donated a stem cell graft to a child with acute myeloid leukemia.

The chain is built from TRBV20-1 and TRBJ2-3, with 8 bases aligning to TRBD2. CDR3 length: 15 residues. The trim removed 0 bases at V and 6 bases at J, leaving 8 bases unmatched. Germline V gene sequence: CDR1 DFQATT, CDR2 SNEGSKA (reference sequence). The CDR3 DNA reads TGCAGTGCTAGAGATCAGGGCGGGAGGCTGGATACGCAGTATTTT. It is translated as CSARDQGGRLDTQYF.

The chain employs TRBV6-5 and TRBJ2-7; the D call may be TRBD1 or TRBD2 (5 bases each). CDR3 length: 12 residues. V lost 6 bases, J lost 3 bases, and 9 bases lay in between. CDR1 and CDR2 from the germline V gene are MNHEY and SVGAGI. CDR3 region: CASRGRGYEQYF. The CDR3 DNA follows: TGTGCCAGCAGGGGACGCGGCTACGAGCAGTACTTC.

A few counts support this clonotype. The chain recombines TRBV27 with TRBJ1-4; no definite D call. Germline V gene sequence: CDR1 MNHEY, CDR2 SMNVEV (reference sequence). V lost 2 bases and J 5 bases, leaving 18 bases between the germline ends. This CDR3 has 17 amino acids. DNA of the CDR3: TGTGCCAGCAGTTTAATAGACCGATACAGCTTGAATGAAAAACTGTTTTTT. Its translation is CASSLIDRYSLNEKLFF.

There are many counts of this clonotype. The chain combines TRBV18 with TRBJ2-1; a weak D match, TRBD2 (6 bases). V was cut by 5 bases and J by 8 bases, with 16 bases left in between. Per germline, CDR1 KGHSH and CDR2 LQKENI. This CDR3 comprises 14 residues. The CDR3 here is CASSFIGSSDEQFF. CDR3 nucleotide sequence: TGTGCCAGCTCATTCATCGGGAGTAGCGATGAGCAGTTCTTC. Filled out from reference TRBV18 and TRBJ2-1, the complete variable domain reads NAGVMQNPRHLVRRRGQEARLRCSPMKGHSHVYWYRQLPEEGLKFMVYLQKENIIDESGMPKERFSAEFPKEGPSILRIQQVVRGDSAAYFCASSFIGSSDEQFFGPGTRLTVL.

The chain joins TRBV7-9 to TRBJ2-1; D ambiguous. V was trimmed by 4 bases and J by 4 bases, leaving 20 bases between them. This CDR3 comprises 17 residues. Germline loops: CDR1 SEHNR, CDR2 FQNEAQ (reference sequence). CDR3 sequence reads: CASSYPAGRYGYNEQFF. CDR3 in DNA: TGTGCCAGCAGCTACCCGGCTGGTAGGTACGGATACAATGAGCAGTTCTTC.

This clonotype appeared a few times. V and J are TRBV5-1 and TRBJ2-1; D not certain. Trimming shortened V by 7 bases and J by 5 bases, and 7 bases separated the two germline ends. The CDR3 extends over 11 amino acids. From germline, CDR1 is SGHRS and CDR2 YFSETQ. CDR3 DNA: TGCGCCAGCCTCATTAACAATGAGCAGTTCTTC. Amino acids: CASLINNEQFF.

This clonotype showed up just a few times. The chain combines TRBV5-1 with TRBJ2-1; a weak D match, TRBD2 (5 bases). Deletions cut 4 bases from V and 8 bases from J, with 19 bases between. The germline V gene encodes CDR1 SGHRS and CDR2 YFSETQ. There are 15 residues in the CDR3. The CDR3 spells CASSNLAPAGDEQFF. In nucleotides, the CDR3 is TGCGCCAGCAGCAACCTAGCACCAGCCGGGGATGAGCAGTTCTTC.

As concerns this clonotype: The junction departs from the called germline gene at one end, perhaps through a read error. V gene TRBV7-7 combines with J gene TRBJ2-5; 9 positions match TRBD1. CDR1 SSHAT and CDR2 FNYEAQ come from the germline V gene (reference sequence). The CDR3 loop spans 15 amino acids. CDR3 DNA: TGTGCTAGCAGCGAAGGGACAGGGCCCCAAGAGACCCAGTACTTC. It is translated as CASSEGTGPQETQYF.

This clonotype was detected many times. The chain couples TRBV12-3 or TRBV12-4 to TRBJ2-5; TRBD2 agrees at 10 bases. The V and J ends lost 4 bases and 5 bases, in that order; junction bases with no gene match: 4. The CDR3 extends over 14 amino acids. CDR3 amino acids: CASSSAGGRETQYF. The CDR3 nucleotides read TGTGCCAGCAGTTCAGCGGGGGGGAGGGAGACCCAGTACTTC.

This clonotype was detected a few times. The rearrangement links TRBV12-3 or TRBV12-4 to TRBJ2-2; 7 nucleotides agree with TRBD1. This CDR3 has 15 residues. Trimming cost V 4 bases and J 4 bases; bases outside gene matches: 6. The CDR3 here is CASSSQTGVTGELFF. The CDR3 DNA sequence: TGTGCCAGCAGTTCACAAACAGGGGTCACCGGGGAGCTGTTTTTT.

This clonotype was observed a few times. V and J are TRBV5-1 and TRBJ1-2; 9 bases match TRBD1. With V trimmed by 0 bases and J by 5 bases, 8 bases remained unmatched. Germline CDR1 is SGHRS and CDR2 is YFSETQ. The CDR3 contains 16 residues. CDR3 sequence (DNA): TGCGCCAGCAGCTTGGGGGGACAGGGAGGAAGGTATGGCTACACCTTC. It is translated as CASSLGGQGGRYGYTF.

The CDR3 is CASSEATGATPWYGYTF. CDR3 in DNA: TGTGCCAGCAGTGAGGCAACAGGGGCCACTCCGTGGTATGGCTACACCTTC. The rearrangement joins TRBV2 to TRBJ1-2, with 7 bases aligning to TRBD1. The CDR3 consists of 17 residues. Germline V gene data show CDR1 as SNHLY and CDR2 as FYNNEI. J gave up 5 bases and V 3 bases, and 15 bases lay outside the gene matches.

V gene TRBV5-1 combines with J gene TRBJ2-7, with a tentative D call TRBD1 (5 bases). The V end was cut by 4 bases, the J end by 2 bases, with 16 bases between. CDR3 length: 15 residues. Looked up from germline, CDR1 is SGHRS and CDR2 is YFSETQ. CDR3 nucleotides: TGCGCCAGCAGCCTATTCGACAGCTACCCCTACGAGCAGTACTTC. This encodes CASSLFDSYPYEQYF.

Many counts were recorded for this clonotype. The V gene is TRBV20-1, the J gene TRBJ2-1; the match to TRBD2 covers 14 bases. Germline-derived CDR1 and CDR2 are DFQATT and SNEGSKA (reference sequence). The junction had 5 bases not matched to a gene; V was cut back by 3 bases and J by 13 bases. This CDR3 region has 13 residues. CDR3 sequence reads: CSASETSGGAQFF. The CDR3 DNA reads as TGCAGTGCTAGTGAGACTAGCGGGGGGGCCCAGTTCTTC.

This clonotype was seen more than once but under ten times. The chain has TRBV9 and TRBJ2-7, with TRBD2 matching over 11 bases. From germline, CDR1 is SGDLS and CDR2 YYNGEE. CDR3 length: 14 amino acids. With V trimmed by 3 bases and J by 4 bases, 3 bases remained unmatched. CDR3 nucleotide sequence: TGTGCCAGCAGCGGTAGCGGGAGGGGATACGAGCAGTACTTC. Its protein is CASSGSGRGYEQYF.

V is TRBV25-1 and J is TRBJ2-7; D gene ambiguous. This CDR3 is built from 13 residues. The germline V gene encodes CDR1 MGHDK and CDR2 SYGVNS. V was trimmed by 1 base and J by 5 bases, leaving 9 bases between them. The CDR3 reads CASSESPSNEQYF. The CDR3 nucleotides are TGTGCCAGCAGTGAATCCCCCAGCAACGAGCAGTACTTC.

The gene calls are TRBV11-1 and TRBJ2-7; 12 bases match TRBD2. Germline values: CDR1 SGHAT, CDR2 FQDESV (reference sequence). CDR3 length: 18 amino acids. Trimming removed 3 bases from V and 5 bases from J; junction bases left unmatched: 14. The CDR3 reads CASSFRPRVTSGSDEQYF. CDR3 bases: TGTGCCAGCAGCTTCAGGCCTCGGGTGACTAGCGGGAGTGACGAGCAGTACTTC.

The chain employs TRBV20-1 and TRBJ2-1; 8 nucleotides match TRBD2. Germline CDR1 is DFQATT and CDR2 is SNEGSKA (reference sequence). Losses at the gene ends were 4 bases for V and 10 bases for J; bases not matched to a gene: 3. The CDR3 contains 11 residues. CDR3 region: CSAIGGREQFF. CDR3 DNA: TGCAGTGCTATCGGCGGGAGGGAGCAGTTCTTC.

This chain joins TRBV6-1 and TRBJ2-7, with D possibly called TRBD1 or TRBD2 (5 bases each). Per germline, CDR1 MNHNS and CDR2 SASEGT. The V and J ends lost 5 bases and 5 bases respectively, with 13 bases between them. The CDR3 runs 13 residues. The CDR3, as DNA: TGTGCCAGCAGTCGCAGCCGGGGCCACGAGCAGTACTTC. Protein: CASSRSRGHEQYF.

This clonotype has a handful of counts. V and J are TRBV30 and TRBJ1-5; perhaps TRBD1 as D (5 bases). Deletions cut 5 bases from V and 2 bases from J, with 10 bases between. The CDR3 covers 13 residues. The germline CDR1 and CDR2 sequences are GTSNPN and SVGIG (reference sequence). The CDR3 coding sequence is TGTGCCTGGGCTGGCAGGGGCAATCAGCCCCAGCATTTT. This translates into CAWAGRGNQPQHF. Together with reference TRBV30 and TRBJ1-5, the CDR3 gives the full variable domain: SQTIHQWPATLVQPVGSPLSLECTVEGTSNPNLYWYRQAAGRGLQLLFYSVGIGQISSEVPQNLSASRPQDRQFILSSKKLLLSDSGFYLCAWAGRGNQPQHFGDGTRLSIL.

The chain combines TRBV7-9 with TRBJ1-4, with TRBD1 matching over 7 bases. The germline V gene encodes CDR1 SEHNR and CDR2 FQNEAQ (reference sequence). The junction had 9 bases not matched to a gene; V was cut back by 1 base and J by 7 bases. CDR3 length: 16 amino acids. The CDR3 DNA reads as TGTGCCAGCAGCTTAGAACCGACAGGGCGAGGTGAAAAACTGTTTTTT. It codes for CASSLEPTGRGEKLFF. The variable domain in full, with the rest retrieved from reference TRBV7-9 and TRBJ1-4, is DTGVSQNPRHKITKRGQNVTFRCDPISEHNRLYWYRQTLGQGPEFLTYFQNEAQLEKSRLLSDRFSAERPKGSFSTLEIQRTEQGDSAMYLCASSLEPTGRGEKLFFGSGTQLSVL.

This clonotype was detected only a few times. The chain couples TRBV24-1 to TRBJ2-1; a weak D match, TRBD1 (6 bases). This CDR3 has 15 residues. From germline, CDR1 is KGHDR and CDR2 SFDVKD. Between the trimmed V and J ends, which lost 3 bases and 7 bases, there was a span of 15 bases. The CDR3 protein is CATSDIRQAGNEQFF. In DNA form, the CDR3 reads TGTGCCACCAGTGATATTAGACAGGCCGGTAATGAGCAGTTCTTC.

The chain carries TRBV3-1 and TRBJ2-2; 9 positions match TRBD2. The ends lost 7 bases at V and 4 bases at J; junction bases unmatched: 7. Per germline, CDR1 LGHDT and CDR2 YNNKEL (reference sequence). The CDR3 runs to 15 residues. The CDR3 sequence is CASTLRTSVTGELFF. For the CDR3, the DNA is TGTGCCAGCACCCTCAGGACTAGCGTCACCGGGGAGCTGTTTTTT.

This clonotype appeared a few times. V gene TRBV20-1 combines with J gene TRBJ2-7; 7 bases are a match to TRBD1. The CDR3 is made up of 13 amino acids. The V and J ends lost 4 bases and 3 bases, in that order; junction bases with no gene match: 6. Per germline, CDR1 DFQATT and CDR2 SNEGSKA (reference sequence). The CDR3 protein is CSAIGGANYEQYF. The CDR3 DNA reads as TGCAGTGCTATAGGGGGCGCGAACTACGAGCAGTACTTC.

This clonotype was seen only a few times. V usage is TRBV29-1 and J usage is TRBJ1-2; 8 bases are shared with TRBD1. The CDR3 is 13 residues long. V shed 3 bases, J shed 11 bases, and the junction held 11 bases outside the gene matches. Germline V gene data show CDR1 as SQVTM and CDR2 as ANQGSEA. Here the CDR3 reads CSVERQGAGSYTF. The CDR3 DNA reads TGCAGCGTTGAGCGTCAGGGGGCCGGATCATACACCTTC.

This clonotype was detected a few times. The V gene is TRBV12-3 or TRBV12-4, the J gene TRBJ2-6; D unclear. Deletions cut 7 bases from V and 0 bases from J, with 10 bases between. The length of the CDR3 is 15 residues. CDR3 nucleotide sequence: TGTGCCAGCACCCGTTCAGGCTCTGGGGCCAACGTCCTGACTTTC. The encoded protein is CASTRSGSGANVLTF.

This clonotype was seen more than once but under ten times. CDR3 coding DNA: TGTGCCAGCAGTGTAGGACAGGGGCCCCTCCACTTT. This translates into CASSVGQGPLHF. The J gene is TRBJ1-6, the V gene TRBV7-2; 9 positions match TRBD1. The trim removed 6 bases at V and 13 bases at J, leaving 4 bases unmatched. From germline, CDR1 is SGHTA and CDR2 FQGNSA. This CDR3 is 12 amino acids long.

The chain carries TRBV7-2 and TRBJ1-1; no firm D call. The CDR3 is 14 amino acids. CDR1 is SGHTA and CDR2 is FQGNSA in the germline V gene. Trimming stripped 1 base from V and 1 base from J, with 7 bases between. CDR3 region: CASSLVWENTEAFF. The CDR3 nucleotides read TGTGCCAGCAGCTTAGTATGGGAGAACACTGAAGCTTTCTTT.